The following is a TCR beta chain sequence with its context. Trimming removed 0 bases from V and 6 bases from J; junction bases left unmatched: 4. The CDR3 is 16 amino acids. The germline V gene encodes CDR1 MDHEN and CDR2 SYDVKM. This sample was taken from a study of identical twins. TCRdb used MiXCR to reprocess the 5' RACE reads, holding one entry per CDR3 protein. The data hold some 500,000 distinct CDR3 sequences, with 13% to 15% observed a single time. The data were also submitted as part of a second study, on yellow fever vaccine responses in identical twins.

Material: CD4+ T cells sorted from blood. The V call is TRBV28, the J call TRBJ1-5; 11 bases are shared with TRBD1. This TCR came from a woman younger than 35 in good health. DNA for the CDR3: TGTGCCAGCAGTTTATGGGGACAGGGGGTCGGTCAGCCCCAGCATTTT. It is translated as CASSLWGQGVGQPQHF.